This T cell receptor beta chain is from a study of response to subunit inactivated influenza vaccine (dated by TCRdb to 2016 to 2019). With respect to the entire study: Deep quantitative profiling of the T cell receptor repertoire was used in the study to follow responses to a trivalent subunit inactivated influenza vaccine. General study outcomes and caveats: The authors suggested that each seasonal influenza vaccination may recruit only a limited number of new T cells.

This clonotype was detected only a few times. The antigen this receptor binds is unknown. No per-base quality is available; no much larger clone lies one base away. Sequences DFQATT (CDR1) and SNEGSKA (CDR2) are obtained from the germline V gene (reference sequence). Including cysteine and phenylalanine, the CDR3 has 13 amino acids. The DNA shown is the 39-base CDR3, in frame from base 1. V trim: 6 bases; J trim: 1 base; unmatched bases: 2. Libraries were constructed by RT-PCR. TCRdb shows the sequencer as Illumina HiSeq 2500. TCRdb redid the processing of the public reads, applying fastp at Q25 and MiXCR, and retained in-frame beta chains. Rows with a matching CDR3 protein are joined into one entry that keeps the most common DNA and genes. The sample table holds some 520,000 distinct CDR3 sequences, of which 16% were seen once. The ten biggest clones cover roughly 3.1% of the sample.

The chain joins TRBV20-1 to TRBJ2-4, and 8 bases in between align with TRBD2. This material consisted of CD4+ T cells sorted from PBMCs, taken around 2 years after vaccination. The clonotype comes from a man aged 50 to 69 who received an inactivated influenza vaccine. Donor details come from another sample of the same person, matched by shared clones. Here the CDR3 is given as CSAPGGAKNIQYF. The DNA reads TGCAGTGCCCCGGGGGGGGCCAAAAACATTCAGTACTTC.